One and the same sample provided the 25 T cell receptor beta chains below, sequenced in a study of blood T cell repertoires in COVID-19. TCRdb's copy holds only in-frame clones and misses some; the assay was immunoSEQ multiplex PCR. The table includes more than 150,000 clones, approximately 91% detected once. The sample comprised peripheral blood. The receptors originated from a man between 65 and 85 years old with active or convalescent COVID-19.

This rearrangement joins TRBV12-3 or TRBV12-4 to TRBJ1-2; tentatively, D is TRBD1 (6 bases). The CDR3 runs 13 residues. With 4 bases removed from V and 4 bases from J, the gap between germline ends came to 10 bases. The CDR3 region has the DNA TGTGCCAGCAGTTGGACAGAATTCTATGGCTACACCTTC. Residues: CASSWTEFYGYTF.

The V and J genes are TRBV18 and TRBJ2-5; 7 nucleotides line up with TRBD2. The germline V gene has CDR1 KGHSH and CDR2 LQKENI. V shed 4 bases and J 3 bases; nucleotides not matched to a gene: 5. CDR3 length: 14 residues. CDR3 sequence reads: CASSRVGGEETQYF. The CDR3, as DNA: TGTGCCAGCTCACGCGTTGGGGGGGAAGAGACCCAGTACTTC. Full variable domain (outside the CDR3, taken from reference TRBV18 and TRBJ2-5): NAGVMQNPRHLVRRRGQEARLRCSPMKGHSHVYWYRQLPEEGLKFMVYLQKENIIDESGMPKERFSAEFPKEGPSILRIQQVVRGDSAAYFCASSRVGGEETQYFGPGTRLLVL.

This chain joins TRBV5-1 and TRBJ1-3; D gene ambiguous. CDR1 and CDR2 from the germline V gene are SGHRS and YFSETQ. The V end was cut by 2 bases, the J end by 9 bases, with 21 bases between. The length of the CDR3 is 16 residues. The CDR3, as DNA: TGCGCCAGCAGCTTAACTTTTGGGAGTAAGCGGGGCACCATATATTTT. Translating gives CASSLTFGSKRGTIYF.

The gene calls are TRBV7-9 and TRBJ2-5; possible D gene TRBD1, 5 bases. CDR3 size: 15 residues. Trimming removed 0 bases at V and 3 bases at J, with 11 bases between. CDR1 is SEHNR, CDR2 FQNEAQ, per germline (reference sequence). Written as DNA, the CDR3 is TGTGCCAGCAGCTTAGCGGGGCCAGCGAAAGAGACCCAGTACTTC. Its protein product is CASSLAGPAKETQYF.

On this clone itself: The junction departs from the called germline gene at one end, perhaps through a read error. The chain combines TRBV3-1 (or the pseudogene TRBV3-2) with TRBJ1-2; no firm D call. CDR3 length: 12 residues. Germline V CDR1 and CDR2: LGHDT, YNNKEL (reference sequence). The CDR3 bases are TGTGCCAGCAGCCCAGGAGGATGGGGTCTTGCCTTC. It specifies CASSPGGWGLAF.

The chain employs TRBV3-1 (or the pseudogene TRBV3-2) and TRBJ2-2; D uncertain. Per germline, CDR1 LGHDT and CDR2 YNNKEL (reference sequence). V was pared by 3 bases and J by 11 bases, with 7 bases between. This CDR3 region has 11 residues. CDR3 sequence reads: CASSHARELFF. The CDR3 DNA reads TGTGCCAGCAGCCACGCTAGAGAGCTGTTTTTT.

The J gene is TRBJ2-7, the V gene TRBV24-1; 11 bases line up with TRBD1. Looked up from germline, CDR1 is KGHDR and CDR2 is SFDVKD. The CDR3 covers 14 residues. With 5 bases clipped from V and 5 bases from J, the junction kept 4 bases outside the gene matches. The CDR3 loop reads CATSVPGQGDEQYF. The CDR3 DNA reads as TGTGCCACCAGTGTTCCGGGACAGGGGGACGAGCAGTACTTC.

The chain recombines TRBV29-1 with TRBJ1-4, with D maybe TRBD1 (6 bases). The CDR3 has 14 residues. Germline loops: CDR1 SQVTM, CDR2 ANQGSEA. The germline V and J ends were trimmed by 4 bases and 0 bases, with 9 bases remaining between them. CDR3 loop: CSVAQGTTNEKLFF. In nucleotides, the CDR3 is TGCAGCGTTGCACAGGGCACAACTAATGAAAAACTGTTTTTT.

The J gene is TRBJ2-3, the V gene TRBV11-2; the D gene is possibly TRBD2 (5 bases). Germline V gene lookup returns CDR1 SGHAT and CDR2 FQNNGV. The CDR3 has 13 amino acids. Trimming took off 5 bases at V and 4 bases at J, with 10 bases between the two ends. The CDR3 nucleotides read TGTGCCAGCAGCGCCGGACTGGCAGATACGCAGTATTTT. Its translation is CASSAGLADTQYF.

This rearrangement joins TRBV6-5 to TRBJ2-7; D perhaps matches TRBD1 (6 bases). V lost 1 base and J 7 bases, leaving 14 bases between the germline ends. The length of the CDR3 is 14 residues. The germline V gene encodes CDR1 MNHEY and CDR2 SVGAGI. The CDR3 DNA follows: TGTGCCAGCAGTTACTTACGCGGGCAGGGGGAGCAGTACTTC. This encodes CASSYLRGQGEQYF.

This chain joins TRBV9 and TRBJ1-2, with D perhaps matching TRBD1 (6 bases). V was trimmed by 0 bases and J by 1 base, leaving 10 bases between them. Germline CDR1 and CDR2: SGDLS and YYNGEE. This CDR3 is 15 amino acids long. CDR3 nucleotide sequence: TGTGCCAGCAGCGTAGAAACAGGGAATAACTATGGCTACACCTTC. Its protein is CASSVETGNNYGYTF.

This clone was seen a handful of times. V gene TRBV18 combines with J gene TRBJ1-5, with 10 nucleotides matching TRBD1. CDR1 and CDR2 (germline): KGHSH, LQKENI. The V segment lost 5 bases and the J segment 5 bases; nucleotides outside the gene matches: 6. This CDR3 has 15 amino acids. This CDR3 reads CASSGGQGVDQPQHF. In nucleotides, the CDR3 is TGTGCCAGCTCAGGCGGACAGGGGGTGGATCAGCCCCAGCATTTT.

This chain uses TRBV7-8 with TRBJ2-3, with 9 nucleotides matching TRBD1. The CDR3 extends over 14 amino acids. V lost 5 bases, J lost 3 bases, and 3 bases stayed unmatched. The germline V gene has CDR1 SGHVS and CDR2 FQNEAQ. DNA for the CDR3: TGTGCCAGCAGCCTGGGACAGGGAACAGATACGCAGTATTTT. Translation: CASSLGQGTDTQYF. Full variable domain (rest looked up from reference TRBV7-8 and TRBJ2-3): GAGVSQSPRYKVAKRGQDVALRCDPISGHVSLFWYQQALGQGPEFLTYFQNEAQLDKSGLPSDRFFAERPEGSVSTLKIQRTQQEDSAVYLCASSLGQGTDTQYFGPGTRLTVL.

J is TRBJ1-6 and V is TRBV3-1 (or the pseudogene TRBV3-2), with 9 bases matching TRBD1. CDR1 and CDR2 from the germline V gene are LGHDT and YNNKEL (reference sequence). The trim removed 5 bases at V and 8 bases at J, leaving 4 bases unmatched. This CDR3 comprises 14 residues. Here the CDR3 reads CASSAQGAYSPLHF. The CDR3 DNA reads TGTGCCAGCAGCGCACAGGGGGCGTATTCACCCCTCCACTTT.

V is TRBV2 and J is TRBJ2-5, with a tentative D call TRBD2 (7 bases). Trimming pared 6 bases from V and 8 bases from J, leaving 19 bases between. Germline V gives CDR1 SNHLY, CDR2 FYNNEI. The CDR3 runs 14 residues. The CDR3 region has the DNA TGTGCCAGCAGCTCAGTCGCGGGGGCGGCAACCCAGTACTTC. Translated, it gives CASSSVAGAATQYF. Full variable domain (missing parts from reference TRBV2 and TRBJ2-5): EPEVTQTPSHQVTQMGQEVILRCVPISNHLYFYWYRQILGQKVEFLVSFYNNEISEKSEIFDDQFSVERPDGSNFTLKIRSTKLEDSAMYFCASSSVAGAATQYFGPGTRLLVL.

The chain combines TRBV2 with TRBJ2-3, with 7 positions matching TRBD1. The CDR3 covers 15 residues. Germline V lookup: CDR1 SNHLY, CDR2 FYNNEI. J was trimmed by 0 bases and V by 6 bases; bases with no gene match: 6. CDR3 amino acids: CASRSQGVSTDTQYF. DNA of the CDR3: TGTGCCAGCAGAAGCCAGGGGGTGAGCACAGATACGCAGTATTTT.

The rearrangement uses TRBV3-1 (or the pseudogene TRBV3-2) and TRBJ2-3; 7 bases line up with TRBD2. Germline V gene lookup returns CDR1 LGHDT and CDR2 YNNKEL (reference sequence). J was trimmed by 1 base and V by 4 bases; bases with no gene match: 5. The CDR3 spans 15 residues. CDR3 protein: CASSRREEGTDTQYF. Here the CDR3 DNA reads TGTGCCAGCAGCCGACGGGAGGAGGGCACAGATACGCAGTATTTT.

The CDR3 DNA follows: TGTGCCAGTAGTCGGGAAACCGGGGAGCTGTTTTTT. Protein product: CASSRETGELFF. The chain has TRBV19 and TRBJ2-2; tentatively, D is TRBD2 (5 bases). CDR1 and CDR2 (germline): LNHDA, SQIVND (reference sequence). Trimming shortened V by 5 bases and J by 5 bases, and 6 bases separated the two germline ends. This CDR3 contains 12 residues.

This rearrangement joins TRBV28 to TRBJ2-4, with 8 bases identical to TRBD1. With 4 bases clipped from V and 5 bases from J, the junction kept 7 bases outside the gene matches. This CDR3 region has 15 residues. Germline V CDR1 and CDR2: MDHEN, SYDVKM. The CDR3 reads CASSSAGGRQNIQYF. The CDR3 nucleotides are TGTGCCAGCAGTTCAGCAGGGGGCCGCCAAAACATTCAGTACTTC.

The chain recombines TRBV9 with TRBJ2-5; possibly TRBD1 for D (5 bases). Germline CDR1 SGDLS, CDR2 YYNGEE. The CDR3 is 16 amino acids. V lost 1 base and J 2 bases, leaving 15 bases between the germline ends. The CDR3 region has the DNA TGTGCCAGCAGCGTAAGATCACAGGCAGGACAAGAGACCCAGTACTTC. It encodes CASSVRSQAGQETQYF. Supplemented by reference TRBV9 and TRBJ2-5, the full variable domain reads DSGVTQTPKHLITATGQRVTLRCSPRSGDLSVYWYQQSLDQGLQFLIQYYNGEERAKGNILERFSAQQFPDLHSELNLSSLELGDSALYFCASSVRSQAGQETQYFGPGTRLLVL.

The rearrangement joins TRBV28 to TRBJ1-2; possible D gene TRBD1, 6 bases. The V and J ends lost 4 bases and 4 bases respectively, with 13 bases between them. There are 14 residues in the CDR3. Germline CDR1 is MDHEN and CDR2 is SYDVKM. The DNA of the CDR3 is TGTGCCAGCAGTTCACAGGGCTGGAGCTATGGCTACACCTTC. Translated: CASSSQGWSYGYTF.

The genes are TRBV6-1 and TRBJ2-3; unclear D gene. This CDR3 contains 15 residues. From germline, CDR1 is MNHNS and CDR2 SASEGT. Trimming removed 0 bases from V and 4 bases from J, with 11 bases in between. CDR3: CASSEALRASDTQYF. For the CDR3, the DNA is TGTGCCAGCAGTGAAGCGCTACGAGCATCAGATACGCAGTATTTT.

This chain joins TRBV2 and TRBJ2-1, with D unclear. The CDR3 is 15 amino acids. Germline CDR1 and CDR2: SNHLY and FYNNEI. The V gene lost 7 bases and the J gene lost 0 bases, with 13 bases spanning the gap. As DNA, the CDR3 is TGTGCCAGCAATATTTTGCGAGGCTCCTACAATGAGCAGTTCTTC. This codes for CASNILRGSYNEQFF. Supplemented by reference TRBV2 and TRBJ2-1, the full variable domain reads EPEVTQTPSHQVTQMGQEVILRCVPISNHLYFYWYRQILGQKVEFLVSFYNNEISEKSEIFDDQFSVERPDGSNFTLKIRSTKLEDSAMYFCASNILRGSYNEQFFGPGTRLTVL.

This chain connects TRBV30 to TRBJ1-1; the D gene is possibly TRBD1 (6 bases). Trimming left V 2 bases short and J 2 bases short, with 15 bases between. CDR3 size: 15 residues. In germline, CDR1 is GTSNPN, CDR2 SVGIG (reference sequence). The DNA for the CDR3 is TGTGCCTGGAGTCCGCCCGACAGGCGAAACACTGAAGCTTTCTTT. This sequence encodes CAWSPPDRRNTEAFF.

The rearrangement links TRBV27 to TRBJ2-3; TRBD2 might be the D (7 bases). Germline values: CDR1 MNHEY, CDR2 SMNVEV (reference sequence). The CDR3 runs to 16 residues. The ends were cut back, 5 bases at V and 3 bases at J, with 18 bases in the middle. The CDR3 spells CASSPTGGVGTDTQYF. In DNA, the CDR3 is TGTGCCAGCAGTCCCACGGGGGGCGTTGGAACAGATACGCAGTATTTT.